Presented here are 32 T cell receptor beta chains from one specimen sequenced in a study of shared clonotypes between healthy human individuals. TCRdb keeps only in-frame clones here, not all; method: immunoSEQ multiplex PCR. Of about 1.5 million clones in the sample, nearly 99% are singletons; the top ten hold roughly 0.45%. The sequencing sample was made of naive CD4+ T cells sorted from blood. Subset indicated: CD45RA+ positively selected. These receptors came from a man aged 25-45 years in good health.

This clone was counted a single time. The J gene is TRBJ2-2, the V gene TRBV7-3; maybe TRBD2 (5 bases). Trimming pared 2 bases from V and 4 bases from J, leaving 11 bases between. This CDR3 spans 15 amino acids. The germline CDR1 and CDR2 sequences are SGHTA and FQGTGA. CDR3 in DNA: TGTGCCAGCAGCTTATCCGGACTTACCACCGGGGAGCTGTTTTTT. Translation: CASSLSGLTTGELFF.

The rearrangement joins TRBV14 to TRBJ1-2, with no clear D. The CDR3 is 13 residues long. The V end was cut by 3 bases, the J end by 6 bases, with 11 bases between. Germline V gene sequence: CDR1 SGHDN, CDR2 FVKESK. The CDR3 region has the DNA TGTGCCAGCAGCCAGAGGGTAGGGCATGGCTACACCTTC. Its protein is CASSQRVGHGYTF.

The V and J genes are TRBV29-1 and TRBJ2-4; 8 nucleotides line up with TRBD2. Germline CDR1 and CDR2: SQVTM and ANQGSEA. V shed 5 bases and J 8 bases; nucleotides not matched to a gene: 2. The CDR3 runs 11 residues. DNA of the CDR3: TGCAGCGTTTCGCGGGAGGACATTCAGTACTTC. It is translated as CSVSREDIQYF.

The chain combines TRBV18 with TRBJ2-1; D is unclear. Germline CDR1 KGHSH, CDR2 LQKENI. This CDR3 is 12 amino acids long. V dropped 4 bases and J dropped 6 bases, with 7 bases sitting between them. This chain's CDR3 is CASSRAVNEQFF. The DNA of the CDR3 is TGTGCCAGCTCACGGGCGGTCAATGAGCAGTTCTTC.

CDR3 residues: CASSPSDSGGGNTIYF. The CDR3 region has the DNA TGTGCCAGCTCACCAAGTGACAGCGGTGGCGGGAACACCATATATTTT. The rearrangement links TRBV18 to TRBJ1-3; tentatively, D is TRBD1 (5 bases). Trimming pared 2 bases from V and 7 bases from J, leaving 18 bases between. The CDR3 extends over 16 amino acids. Germline V gene lookup returns CDR1 KGHSH and CDR2 LQKENI. Drawing the rest from reference TRBV18 and TRBJ1-3, the complete variable domain is NAGVMQNPRHLVRRRGQEARLRCSPMKGHSHVYWYRQLPEEGLKFMVYLQKENIIDESGMPKERFSAEFPKEGPSILRIQQVVRGDSAAYFCASSPSDSGGGNTIYFGEGSWLTVV.

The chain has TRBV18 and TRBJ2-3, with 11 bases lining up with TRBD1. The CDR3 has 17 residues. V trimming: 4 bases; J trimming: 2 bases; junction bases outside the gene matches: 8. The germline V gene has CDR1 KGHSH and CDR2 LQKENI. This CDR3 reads CASSQTGTGGPTDTQYF. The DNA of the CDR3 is TGTGCCAGCTCACAAACCGGGACAGGGGGGCCCACAGATACGCAGTATTTT.

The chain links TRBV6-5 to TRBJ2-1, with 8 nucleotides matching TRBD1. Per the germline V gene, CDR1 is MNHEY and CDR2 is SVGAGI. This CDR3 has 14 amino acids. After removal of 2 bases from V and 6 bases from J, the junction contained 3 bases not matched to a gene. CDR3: CASSYEQGGNEQFF. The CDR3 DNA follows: TGTGCCAGCAGTTACGAACAGGGGGGCAATGAGCAGTTCTTC.

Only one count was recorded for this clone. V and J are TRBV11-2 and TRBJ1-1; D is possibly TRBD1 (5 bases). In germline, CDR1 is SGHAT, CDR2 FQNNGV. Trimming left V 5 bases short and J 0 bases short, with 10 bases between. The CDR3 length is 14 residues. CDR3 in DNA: TGTGCCAGCAGCCTGGTGGGGGTGAACACTGAAGCTTTCTTT. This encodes CASSLVGVNTEAFF.

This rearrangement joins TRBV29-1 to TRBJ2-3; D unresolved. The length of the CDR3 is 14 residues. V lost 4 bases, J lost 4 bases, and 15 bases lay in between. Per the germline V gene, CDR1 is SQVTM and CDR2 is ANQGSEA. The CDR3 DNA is TGCAGCGTTGCGTCTAGATGGTTGCCAGATACGCAGTATTTT. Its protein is CSVASRWLPDTQYF.

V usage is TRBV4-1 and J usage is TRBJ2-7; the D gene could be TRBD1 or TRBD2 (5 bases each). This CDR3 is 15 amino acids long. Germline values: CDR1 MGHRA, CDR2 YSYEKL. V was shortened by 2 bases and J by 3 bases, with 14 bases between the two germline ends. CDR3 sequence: CASSQNRDAGYEQYF. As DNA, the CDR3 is TGCGCCAGCAGCCAAAACCGGGACGCTGGCTACGAGCAGTACTTC.

The CDR3 is CASSHGTRVSYNEQFF. CDR3 DNA: TGTGCCAGCAGCCACGGTACTAGGGTCTCCTACAATGAGCAGTTCTTC. This sequence joins TRBV27 and TRBJ2-1; weak D call: TRBD2 (5 bases). With 6 bases removed from V and 0 bases from J, the gap between germline ends came to 15 bases. The CDR3 is made up of 16 amino acids. CDR1 and CDR2 from the germline V gene are MNHEY and SMNVEV (reference sequence).

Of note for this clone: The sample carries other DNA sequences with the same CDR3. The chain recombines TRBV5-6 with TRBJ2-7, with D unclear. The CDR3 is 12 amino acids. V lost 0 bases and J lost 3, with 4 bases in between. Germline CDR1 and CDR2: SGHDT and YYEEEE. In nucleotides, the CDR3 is TGTGCCAGCAGCTTGGCCAGCTACGAGCAGTACTTC. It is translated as CASSLASYEQYF.

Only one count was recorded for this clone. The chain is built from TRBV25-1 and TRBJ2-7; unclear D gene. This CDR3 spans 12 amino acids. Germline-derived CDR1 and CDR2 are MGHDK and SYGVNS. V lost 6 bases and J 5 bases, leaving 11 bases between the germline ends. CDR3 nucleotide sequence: TGTGCCAGCAGCGTGTTAGACCACGAGCAGTACTTC. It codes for CASSVLDHEQYF.

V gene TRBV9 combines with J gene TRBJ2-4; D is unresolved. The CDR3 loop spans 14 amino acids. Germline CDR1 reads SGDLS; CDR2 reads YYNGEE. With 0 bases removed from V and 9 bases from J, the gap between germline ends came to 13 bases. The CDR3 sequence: CASSVAQASAIQYF. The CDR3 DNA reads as TGTGCCAGCAGCGTAGCTCAGGCCTCGGCCATTCAGTACTTC.

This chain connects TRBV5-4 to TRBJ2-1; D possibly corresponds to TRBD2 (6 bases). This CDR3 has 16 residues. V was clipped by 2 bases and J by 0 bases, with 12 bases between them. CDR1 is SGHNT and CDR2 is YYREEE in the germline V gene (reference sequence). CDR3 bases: TGTGCCAGCAGCTTAAGCGGGCAGAGCTCCTACAATGAGCAGTTCTTC. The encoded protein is CASSLSGQSSYNEQFF.

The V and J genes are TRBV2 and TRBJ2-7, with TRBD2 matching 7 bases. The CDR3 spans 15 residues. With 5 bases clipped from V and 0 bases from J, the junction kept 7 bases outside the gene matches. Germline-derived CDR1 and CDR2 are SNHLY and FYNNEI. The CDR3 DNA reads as TGTGCCAGCAGTAGAGGCGGGAGCTACTCCTACGAGCAGTACTTC. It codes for CASSRGGSYSYEQYF.

The CDR3 DNA reads TGTGCCAGCTCACCAAGGACAGGGCCACAAGATACGCAGTATTTT. This codes for CASSPRTGPQDTQYF. The chain recombines TRBV18 with TRBJ2-3; 8 bases are shared with TRBD1. The CDR3 contains 15 residues. The germline V gene encodes CDR1 KGHSH and CDR2 LQKENI. The V segment lost 2 bases and the J segment 5 bases; nucleotides outside the gene matches: 6.

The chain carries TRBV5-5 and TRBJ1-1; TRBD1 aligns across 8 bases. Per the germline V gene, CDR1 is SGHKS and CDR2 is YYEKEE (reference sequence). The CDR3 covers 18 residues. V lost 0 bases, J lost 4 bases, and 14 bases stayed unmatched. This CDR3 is CASSLATNTGGRGTEAFF. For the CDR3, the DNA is TGTGCCAGCAGCTTGGCGACGAATACAGGGGGAAGGGGCACTGAAGCTTTCTTT.

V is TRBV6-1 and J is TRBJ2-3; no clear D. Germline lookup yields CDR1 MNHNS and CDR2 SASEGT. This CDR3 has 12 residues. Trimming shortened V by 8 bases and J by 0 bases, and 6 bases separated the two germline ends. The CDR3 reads CASWLSTDTQYF. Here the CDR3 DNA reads TGTGCCAGCTGGCTAAGCACAGATACGCAGTATTTT.

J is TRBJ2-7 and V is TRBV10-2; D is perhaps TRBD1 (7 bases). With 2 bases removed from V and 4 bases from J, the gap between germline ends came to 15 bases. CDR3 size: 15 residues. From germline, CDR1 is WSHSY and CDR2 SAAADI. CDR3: CASSEVRGASYEQYF. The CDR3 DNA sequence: TGCGCCAGCAGTGAGGTCAGGGGGGCAAGTTACGAGCAGTACTTC.

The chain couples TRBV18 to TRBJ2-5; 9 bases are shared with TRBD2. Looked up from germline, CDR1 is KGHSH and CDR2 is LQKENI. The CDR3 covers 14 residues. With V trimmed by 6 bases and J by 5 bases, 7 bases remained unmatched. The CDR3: CASSHGGTSETQYF. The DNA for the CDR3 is TGTGCCAGCTCGCACGGAGGGACTAGCGAGACCCAGTACTTC.

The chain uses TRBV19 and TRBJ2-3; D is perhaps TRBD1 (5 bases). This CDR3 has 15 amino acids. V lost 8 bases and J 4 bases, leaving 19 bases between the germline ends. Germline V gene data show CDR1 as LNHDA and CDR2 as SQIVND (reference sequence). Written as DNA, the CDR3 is TGTGCCAGTCGCCCTCAGGGTTACGGCCCAGATACGCAGTATTTT. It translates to CASRPQGYGPDTQYF.

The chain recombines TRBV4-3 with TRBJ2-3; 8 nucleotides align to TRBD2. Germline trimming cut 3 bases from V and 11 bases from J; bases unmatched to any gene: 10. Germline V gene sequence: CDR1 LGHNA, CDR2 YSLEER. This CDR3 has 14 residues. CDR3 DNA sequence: TGCGCCAGCAGCCAGGCGGGAGGACCGTTTGGGCAGTATTTT. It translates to CASSQAGGPFGQYF.

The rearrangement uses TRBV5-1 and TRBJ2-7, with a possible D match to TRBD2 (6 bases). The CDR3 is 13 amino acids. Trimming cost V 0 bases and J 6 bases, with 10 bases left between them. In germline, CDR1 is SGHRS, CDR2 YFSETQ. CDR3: CASSLGRDSEQYF. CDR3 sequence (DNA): TGCGCCAGCAGCTTGGGGCGGGACTCCGAGCAGTACTTC.

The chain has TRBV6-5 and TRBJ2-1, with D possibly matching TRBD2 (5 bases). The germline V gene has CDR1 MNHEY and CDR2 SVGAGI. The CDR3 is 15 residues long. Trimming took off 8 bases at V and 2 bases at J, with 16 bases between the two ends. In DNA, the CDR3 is TGTGCCAGCGGCCCAACGGGGTTACCCTACAATGAGCAGTTCTTC. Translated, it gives CASGPTGLPYNEQFF.

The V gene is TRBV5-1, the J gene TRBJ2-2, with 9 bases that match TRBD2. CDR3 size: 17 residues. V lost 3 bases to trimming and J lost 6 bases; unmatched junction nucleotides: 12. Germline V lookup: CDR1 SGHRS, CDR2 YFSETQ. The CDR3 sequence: CASSSLGGSGGAGELFF. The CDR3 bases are TGCGCCAGCAGCTCCCTCGGAGGTAGCGGGGGCGCCGGGGAGCTGTTTTTT.

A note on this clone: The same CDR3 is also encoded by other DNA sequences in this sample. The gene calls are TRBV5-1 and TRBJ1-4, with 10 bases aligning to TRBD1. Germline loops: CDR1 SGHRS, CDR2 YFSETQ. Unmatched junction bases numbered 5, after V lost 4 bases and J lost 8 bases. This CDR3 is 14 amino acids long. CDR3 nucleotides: TGCGCCAGCAGCCTGGGACAGGGGAACGAAAAACTGTTTTTT. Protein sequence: CASSLGQGNEKLFF.

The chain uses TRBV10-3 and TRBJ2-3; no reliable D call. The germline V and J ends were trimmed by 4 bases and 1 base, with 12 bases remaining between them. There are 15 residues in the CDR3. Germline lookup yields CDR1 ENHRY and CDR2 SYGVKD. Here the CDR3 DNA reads TGTGCCATCAGTGTCAGTGTGGTACGCACAGATACGCAGTATTTT. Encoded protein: CAISVSVVRTDTQYF.

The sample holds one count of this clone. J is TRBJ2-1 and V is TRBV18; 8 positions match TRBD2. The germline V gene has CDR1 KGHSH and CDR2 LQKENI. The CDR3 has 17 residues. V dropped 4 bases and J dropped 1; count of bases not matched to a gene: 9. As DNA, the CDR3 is TGTGCCAGCTCACTGACTACTAGCGGTGTTTCCTACAATGAGCAGTTCTTC. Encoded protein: CASSLTTSGVSYNEQFF.

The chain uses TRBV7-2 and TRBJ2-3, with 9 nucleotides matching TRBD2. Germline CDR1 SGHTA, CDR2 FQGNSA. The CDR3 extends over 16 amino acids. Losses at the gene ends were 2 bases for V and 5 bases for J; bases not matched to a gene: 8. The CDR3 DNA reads TGTGCCAGCAGCTTATTCGGCGGGAGGGCCGTAGATACGCAGTATTTT. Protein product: CASSLFGGRAVDTQYF. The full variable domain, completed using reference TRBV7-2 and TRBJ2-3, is GAGVSQSPSNKVTEKGKDVELRCDPISGHTALYWYRQSLGQGLEFLIYFQGNSAPDKSGLPSDRFSAERTGGSVSTLTIQRTQQEDSAVYLCASSLFGGRAVDTQYFGPGTRLTVL.

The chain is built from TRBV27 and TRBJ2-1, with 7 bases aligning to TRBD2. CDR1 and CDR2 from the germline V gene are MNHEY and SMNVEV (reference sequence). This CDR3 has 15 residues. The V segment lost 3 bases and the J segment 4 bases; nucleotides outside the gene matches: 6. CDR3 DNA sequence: TGTGCCAGCAGTTTTCGGCCTAGCGGATACAATGAGCAGTTCTTC. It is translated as CASSFRPSGYNEQFF.

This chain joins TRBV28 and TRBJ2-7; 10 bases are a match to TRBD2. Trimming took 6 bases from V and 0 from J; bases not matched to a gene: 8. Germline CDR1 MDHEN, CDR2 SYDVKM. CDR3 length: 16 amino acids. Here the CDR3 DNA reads TGTGCCAGCAGGGAGATTAGCGGGAGGAACTCCTACGAGCAGTACTTC. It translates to CASREISGRNSYEQYF.